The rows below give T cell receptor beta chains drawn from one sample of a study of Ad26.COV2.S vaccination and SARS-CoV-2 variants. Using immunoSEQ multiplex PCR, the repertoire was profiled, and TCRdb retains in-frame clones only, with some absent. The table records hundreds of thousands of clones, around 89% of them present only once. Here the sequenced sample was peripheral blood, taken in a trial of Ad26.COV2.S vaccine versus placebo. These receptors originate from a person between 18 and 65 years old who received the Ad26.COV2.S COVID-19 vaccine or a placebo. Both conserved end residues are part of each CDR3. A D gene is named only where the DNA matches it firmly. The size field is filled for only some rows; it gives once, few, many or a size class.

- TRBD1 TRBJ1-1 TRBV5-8 CASSRTGMNTEAFF TGTGCCAGCAGCAGGACAGGAATGAACACTGAAGCTTTCTTT
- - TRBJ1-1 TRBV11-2 CASSLGPDYEAFF TGTGCCAGCAGCTTAGGCCCTGATTATGAAGCTTTCTTT
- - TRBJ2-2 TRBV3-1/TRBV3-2 CASSQDRWELGSTGELFF TGTGCCAGCAGCCAAGATAGGTGGGAGCTCGGGTCCACCGGGGAGCTGTTTTTT
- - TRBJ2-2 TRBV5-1 CASSLVVGNTGELFF TGCGCCAGCAGCTTGGTGGTCGGGAACACCGGGGAGCTGTTTTTT
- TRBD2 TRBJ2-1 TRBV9 CASSVILAGRDEQFF TGTGCCAGCAGCGTAATCCTAGCGGGGCGGGATGAGCAGTTCTTC
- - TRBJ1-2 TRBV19 CASSKGDGGGGYTF TGTGCCAGTAGTAAAGGGGACGGGGGCGGTGGCTACACCTTC
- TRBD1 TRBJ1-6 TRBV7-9 CAVRQGNSPLHF TGTGCCGTCCGACAGGGTAATTCACCCCTCCACTTT
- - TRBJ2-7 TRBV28 CASSFAGAGTYEQYF TGTGCCAGCAGTTTTGCTGGGGCCGGTACCTACGAGCAGTACTTC
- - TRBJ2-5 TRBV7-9 CASSFGGGFQETQYF TGTGCCAGCAGCTTCGGCGGGGGCTTCCAAGAGACCCAGTACTTC
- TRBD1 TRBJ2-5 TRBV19 CASSLGQGASTQYF TGTGCCAGTAGTTTGGGACAGGGGGCATCCACCCAGTACTTC
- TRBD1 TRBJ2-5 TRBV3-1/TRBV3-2 CASSTGGETQYF TGTGCCTCAAGCACAGGGGGGGAGACCCAGTACTTC
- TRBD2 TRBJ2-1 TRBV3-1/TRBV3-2 CASSTWREGYNEQFF TGTGCCAGCAGCACTTGGCGGGAGGGCTACAATGAGCAGTTCTTC
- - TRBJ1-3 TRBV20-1 CSASAGTGNTIYF TGCAGTGCTAGTGCGGGAACTGGAAACACCATATATTTT
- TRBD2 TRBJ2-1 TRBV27 CASSSGTSGGDEQFF TGTGCCAGCAGTTCCGGGACTAGCGGGGGAGATGAGCAGTTCTTC
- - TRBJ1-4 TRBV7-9 CASSLDSGDEKLFF TGTGCCAGCAGCTTAGATTCGGGGGACGAAAAACTGTTTTTT
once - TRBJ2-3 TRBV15 CATSRGLGAQYF TGTGCCACCAGCAGAGGGCTAGGGGCGCAGTATTTT
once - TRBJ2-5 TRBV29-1 CSVSSQGSETQYF TGCAGCGTCTCGAGTCAGGGGAGTGAGACCCAGTACTTC
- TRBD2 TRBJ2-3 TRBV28 CASSSASGSGDTQYF TGTGCCAGCAGTTCCGCTAGCGGGAGTGGGGATACGCAGTATTTT
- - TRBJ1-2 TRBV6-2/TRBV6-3 CASSYSNSRTSVYGYTF TGTGCCAGCAGTTACTCGAACAGCAGGACTTCTGTCTATGGCTACACCTTC
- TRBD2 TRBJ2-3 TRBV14 CASSPGLFTDTQYF TGTGCCAGCAGCCCGGGACTATTCACAGATACGCAGTATTTT
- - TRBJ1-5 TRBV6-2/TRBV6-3 CASSYSAGVQPQHF TGTGCCAGCAGTTACTCGGCAGGGGTTCAGCCCCAGCATTTT
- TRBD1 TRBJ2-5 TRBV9 CASSVTGTGGGETQYF TGTGCCAGCAGCGTTACCGGGACAGGGGGCGGGGAGACCCAGTACTTC
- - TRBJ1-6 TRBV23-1 CASSQSCPSTWDSPLHF TGCGCCAGCAGTCAATCTTGCCCTTCTACTTGGGATTCACCCCTCCACTTT
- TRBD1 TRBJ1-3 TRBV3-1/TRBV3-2 CASSYGQGRSGNTIYF TGTGCCAGCAGCTACGGACAGGGCCGCTCTGGAAACACCATATATTTT
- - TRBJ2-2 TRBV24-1 CATGQATGELFF TGTGCCACCGGGCAGGCCACCGGGGAGCTGTTTTTT
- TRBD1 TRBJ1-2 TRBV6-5 CASSTGTGGGYTF TGTGCCAGCAGTACCGGGACAGGGGGAGGCTACACCTTC
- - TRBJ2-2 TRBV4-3 CASSQGVVAEKLFF TGCGCCAGCAGCCAAGGAGTCGTTGCGGAAAAGCTGTTTTTT
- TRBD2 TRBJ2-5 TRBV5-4 CASSLPGLAGGPETQYF TGTGCCAGCAGCTTGCCCGGACTAGCGGGAGGGCCAGAGACCCAGTACTTC
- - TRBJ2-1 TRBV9 CASSAQGQSAYNEQFF TGTGCCAGCAGCGCCCAAGGCCAATCCGCGTACAATGAGCAGTTCTTC
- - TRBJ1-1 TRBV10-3 CAISATVTEAFF TGTGCCATCAGTGCTACGGTCACTGAAGCTTTCTTT
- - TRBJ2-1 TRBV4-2 CASSQDRSRDEQFF TGTGCCAGCAGCCAAGATAGGTCCAGGGACGAGCAGTTCTTC
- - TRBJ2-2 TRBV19 CASSAFTGELFF TGTGCCAGTAGTGCCTTCACCGGGGAGCTGTTTTTT
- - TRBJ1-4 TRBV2 CASSEVGGPVGHGKLFF TGTGCCAGCAGTGAAGTAGGGGGGCCCGTCGGACATGGAAAACTGTTTTTT
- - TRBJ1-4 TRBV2 CASRETGSNNEKLFF TGTGCCAGCAGAGAGACAGGTTCCAATAATGAAAAACTGTTTTTT
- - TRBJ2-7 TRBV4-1 CASSQRLGQTEGEQYF TGCGCCAGCAGCCAAAGGCTAGGACAGACCGAAGGGGAGCAGTACTTC
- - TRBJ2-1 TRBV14 CASSPTRAVERVSYNEQFF TGTGCCAGCAGCCCCACGAGGGCAGTAGAGCGGGTCTCCTACAATGAGCAGTTCTTC
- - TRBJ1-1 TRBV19 CASSRGATEAFF TGTGCCAGTAGTAGGGGAGCAACTGAAGCTTTCTTT
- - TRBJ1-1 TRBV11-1 CASSLRYSMNTEAFF TGTGCCAGCAGCCTAAGATATTCCATGAACACTGAAGCTTTCTTT
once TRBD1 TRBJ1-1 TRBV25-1 CASSGYTGGNTEAFF TGTGCCAGCAGTGGGTATACAGGGGGGAACACTGAAGCTTTCTTT
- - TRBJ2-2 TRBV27 CASSLWQGTGELFF TGTGCCAGCAGTTTGTGGCAGGGGACCGGGGAGCTGTTTTTT
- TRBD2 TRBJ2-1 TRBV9 CASSVTRLAGISEQFF TGTGCCAGCAGCGTAACCAGACTAGCGGGAATCAGTGAGCAGTTCTTC
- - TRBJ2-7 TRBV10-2 CASLESRESYEQYF TGCGCCAGCTTGGAATCGAGAGAATCCTACGAGCAGTACTTC
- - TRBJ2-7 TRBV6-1 CASSELRLKYF TGTGCCAGCAGTGAATTGCGGCTTAAGTACTTC
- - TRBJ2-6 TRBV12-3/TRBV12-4 CASKETGANVLTF TGTGCCAGCAAGGAGACTGGGGCCAACGTCCTGACTTTC
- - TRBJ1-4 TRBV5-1 CASSLGPTGIEEKLFF TGCGCCAGCAGCTTGGGGCCCACAGGGATAGAGGAAAAACTGTTTTTT
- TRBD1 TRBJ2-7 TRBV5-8 CASSHRDSSYEQYF TGTGCCAGCAGCCACCGGGACAGCTCCTACGAGCAGTACTTC
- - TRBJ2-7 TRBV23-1 CASSPLGYEQYF TGCGCCAGCAGTCCCCTAGGGTACGAGCAGTACTTC
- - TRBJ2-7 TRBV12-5 CASGSAYEQYF TGTGCTAGTGGTTCAGCTTACGAGCAGTACTTC
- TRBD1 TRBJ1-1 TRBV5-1 CASSLVGGTNTEAFF TGCGCCAGCAGCTTGGTAGGGGGCACGAACACTGAAGCTTTCTTT
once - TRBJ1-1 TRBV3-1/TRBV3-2 CASSDRAKTTEAFF TGTGCCAGCAGCGACCGGGCCAAGACCACTGAAGCTTTCTTT
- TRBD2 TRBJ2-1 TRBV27 CATMTSGGPNEQFF TGTGCCACCATGACTAGCGGGGGGCCCAATGAGCAGTTCTTC
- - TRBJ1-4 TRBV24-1 CATSGGFFATNEKLFF TGTGCCACCAGTGGCGGTTTCTTCGCAACTAATGAAAAACTGTTTTTT
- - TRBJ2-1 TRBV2 CASLELGSYYNEQFF TGTGCCAGCTTGGAGTTAGGAAGCTACTACAATGAGCAGTTCTTC
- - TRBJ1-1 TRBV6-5 CASSYSRGSMNTEAFF TGTGCCAGCAGTTACTCAAGGGGGTCCATGAACACTGAAGCTTTCTTT
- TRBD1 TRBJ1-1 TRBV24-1 CATEQGAGTEAFF TGTGCCACAGAACAGGGGGCAGGTACTGAAGCTTTCTTT
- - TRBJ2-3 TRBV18 CASSPRGFTDTQYF TGTGCCAGCTCACCACGGGGTTTCACAGATACGCAGTATTTT
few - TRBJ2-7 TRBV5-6 CASSLLRGGPYEQYF TGTGCCAGCAGCTTGTTACGGGGAGGCCCCTACGAGCAGTACTTC
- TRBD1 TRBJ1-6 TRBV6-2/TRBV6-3 CASSSTGTGGWLITLHF TGTGCCAGCAGTTCGACTGGGACAGGGGGCTGGTTAATCACCCTCCACTTT
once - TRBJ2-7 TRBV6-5 CASSPFPGRSYEQYF TGTGCCAGCAGTCCCTTTCCCGGCCGCTCCTACGAGCAGTACTTC